Following are 17 T cell receptor delta chains from one sample sequenced in a study of gamma delta lymphoproliferative disorders and STAT genes. TCRdb processed the multiplex PCR reads again with the CATT caller. Of around 880 delta-chain clones in the sample, approximately 1.5% were seen once. PBMCs from patients and controls supplied the genomic DNA for sequencing. What was sequenced was blood. These TCRs come from a human donor in good health.

About this clone itself: It differs at one base from a far larger clone, so likely a read error. Other DNA sequences in the same sample also yield this CDR3. DNA of the CDR3: TGTGCCTTTAAGAGGGTGGGGGATACCGATAAACTCATCTTT. Translating it yields CAFKRVGDTDKLIF. The chain carries TRDV3 and TRDJ1; TRDD3 matches 8 bases. The germline V gene has CDR1 TVYSNPD and CDR2 GDNSRS (reference sequence). This CDR3 is 14 amino acids long. The ends lost 1 base at V and 2 bases at J; junction bases unmatched: 6.

This clone is medium-sized. A far larger clone lies a single base away; this is likely a read error. Additional DNA sequences in this sample encode the identical CDR3. The genes are TRDV3 and TRDJ1, with TRDD3 identical over 11 bases. After removal of 5 bases from V and 1 base from J, the junction contained 24 bases not matched to a gene. Germline V CDR1 and CDR2: TVYSNPD, GDNSRS (reference sequence). The length of the CDR3 is 20 residues. The CDR3 is CAAWEFPGVGDTSFTDKLIF. The CDR3 region has the DNA TGTGCCGCCTGGGAATTCCCAGGGGTGGGGGATACGTCCTTCACCGATAAACTCATCTTT.

About this clone: A much bigger clone sits one base away, suggesting this may be a read error. This sample also contains other DNA sequences that code for the same CDR3. The V gene is uncalled and the J gene is TRDJ1; TRDD3 was called by the table and not checked on the DNA. The CDR3 extends over 15 amino acids. Here the CDR3 DNA reads TGTGCCTCCCTACTTGGGGGAAGGTACACCGATAAACTCATCTTC. Amino acids: CASLLGGRYTDKLIF.

This clone appeared many times. The protein that TCRdb holds for this DNA derives from a much larger clone and differs from the translated DNA at residue 9, which likely indicates a read error; the protein shown here is translated from the DNA. The rearrangement joins TRDV2 to TRDJ1; D gene unclear. The CDR3 covers 19 residues. Germline V CDR1 and CDR2: GEAIGNYY, EKD. Trimming pared 0 bases from V and 1 base from J, leaving 23 bases between. CDR3 amino acids: CACDTVGANYGSSTDKLIF. The CDR3 region has the DNA TGTGCCTGTGACACCGTTGGTGCGAATTACGGCTCTTCCACCGATAAACTCATCTTT.

In this sample, this clone is hyperexpanded. The same CDR3 arises from other DNA sequences in this sample as well. V and J are TRDV1 and TRDJ1, with 9 bases that match TRDD3. This CDR3 contains 20 residues. Looked up from germline, CDR1 is TSWWSYY and CDR2 is QGS. The trim removed 5 bases at V and 2 bases at J, leaving 21 bases unmatched. The CDR3 DNA follows: TGTGCTCTTGGGTTAACCTGGGCACTGGGGGAAGATAGAGTGACCGATAAACTCATCTTT. Residues: CALGLTWALGEDRVTDKLIF.

This clone was found a few times. The protein TCRdb gives is from a much larger clone and does not agree with this DNA's translation at residue 10, likely a read error; the protein shown here comes from the DNA. The chain uses TRDV3 and TRDJ1; 9 positions match TRDD3. This CDR3 is 17 amino acids long. V dropped 5 bases and J dropped 3; count of bases not matched to a gene: 19. Germline V gives CDR1 TVYSNPD, CDR2 GDNSRS (reference sequence). The CDR3 spells CAPFYWGTLDGADKLIF. The CDR3 nucleotides are TGTGCCCCCTTCTACTGGGGGACACTTGATGGGGCCGATAAACTCATCTTT.

This clone was seen a handful of times. For this DNA, TCRdb reports the protein of a much larger clone, which diverges at residue 4, most likely from a read error; the protein presented here is translated directly from the DNA. The rearrangement joins TRDV1 to TRDJ1, with 9 bases aligning to TRDD3. Germline CDR1 is TSWWSYY and CDR2 is QGS. The CDR3 spans 19 residues. The CDR3 spells CALEEQFLPGDTGADKLIF. In DNA, the CDR3 is TGTGCTCTTGAGGAACAATTCCTACCGGGGGATACCGGAGCCGATAAACTCATCTTT.

A remark on this clone: It is likely a read error: a sequence one base away is far more abundant. Additional DNA sequences in this sample encode the identical CDR3. The rearrangement joins TRDV1 to TRDJ1; tentatively, D is TRDD2 (5 bases). The CDR3 extends over 18 amino acids. CDR1 TSWWSYY and CDR2 QGS come from the germline V gene. The CDR3 region is CALGERRGFLKYTDKLIF. DNA of the CDR3: TGTGCTCTTGGGGAAAGAAGAGGGTTCCTTAAGTACACCGATAAGCTCATCTTT.

Of note for this clone: A read error likely explains why the TCRdb protein, taken from a much larger clone, differs from this DNA's translation at residue 15; the protein shown is translated from the DNA. CDR3 residues: CAAWEFPGVGDTSFIDKLIF. CDR3 DNA sequence: TGTGCCGCCTGGGAATTCCCAGGGGTGGGGGATACGTCTTTCATCGATAAACTCATCTTT. The chain recombines TRDV3 with TRDJ1, with 11 positions matching TRDD3. V was clipped by 5 bases and J by 4 bases; unmatched bases: 27. Germline loops: CDR1 TVYSNPD, CDR2 GDNSRS (reference sequence). The CDR3 loop spans 20 amino acids.

As concerns this clone: With a far larger clone one base away, a read error is the likely cause. This same CDR3 is encoded by further DNA sequences in the sample. This chain uses TRDV2 with TRDJ1; TRDD3 aligns across 7 bases. With 3 bases clipped from V and 3 bases from J, the junction kept 15 bases outside the gene matches. The germline V gene encodes CDR1 GEAIGNYY and CDR2 EKD. This CDR3 has 17 residues. Here the CDR3 DNA reads TGTGCCTGTGACGGCCCGGGGGATGACTTTTTCGCCGATAAACTCATCTTT. Amino acid sequence: CACDGPGDDFFADKLIF.

Remarks on this clone: TCRdb's entry gives the protein of a much larger clone, which mismatches this DNA's translation at residue 15, likely from a read error; the protein reported here is translated from the DNA. The rearrangement uses TRDV1 and TRDJ1, with 9 bases identical to TRDD3. The germline CDR1 and CDR2 sequences are TSWWSYY and QGS. The CDR3 is 19 residues long. In DNA form, the CDR3 reads TGTGCTCTTGGGGAACAATTCCTACCGGGGGATACCGGAGCCGAGAAACTCATCTTT. Translated, it gives CALGEQFLPGDTGAEKLIF.

Comments on this clone: TCRdb's protein, taken from a much larger clone, differs from this DNA's translation at residue 12, likely owing to a read error; the protein displayed comes from the DNA. The chain joins TRDV2 to TRDJ3; 8 bases match TRDD3. The V gene's germline CDR1 is GEAIGNYY and CDR2 EKD. The CDR3 spans 18 residues. The CDR3 here is CACDTGGWKSWNTRQMFF. The CDR3 region has the DNA TGTGCCTGTGACACTGGGGGATGGAAGTCCTGGAACACCCGACAGATGTTTTTC.

On this clone: The TCRdb protein comes from a much larger clone and disagrees with this DNA's translation at residue 3, likely due to a read error; the protein given here is derived from the DNA. The rearrangement uses TRDV1 and TRDJ1, with D perhaps matching TRDD3 (6 bases). CDR1 is TSWWSYY, CDR2 QGS, per germline. CDR3 length: 18 amino acids. The CDR3 region is CAPGERRGFLKYTDKLIF. CDR3 DNA sequence: TGTGCTCCTGGGGAAAGAAGAGGGTTCCTTAAGTACACCGATAAACTCATCTTT.

This clone occurred a few times. TCRdb shows a much larger clone's protein in place of this DNA's translation, and the two differ at residue 17, likely through a read error; the protein shown is translated from the DNA. J is TRDJ1 and V is TRDV1; 8 bases are a match to TRDD3. Germline V gene data show CDR1 as TSWWSYY and CDR2 as QGS. V lost 2 bases and J lost 1; bases outside the gene matches: 27. The length of the CDR3 is 23 residues. The CDR3 protein is CALGEIVFHRSTGGVPCTDKLIF. The CDR3 coding sequence is TGTGCTCTTGGGGAAATAGTCTTCCACCGGAGTACTGGGGGCGTACCGTGCACCGATAAACTCATCTTT.

This clone was recorded a few times. A far larger clone lies a single base away; this is likely a read error. Other nucleotide sequences in the sample specify the same CDR3. The chain combines TRDV2 with TRDJ1; a possible D gene is TRDD2 (6 bases). Germline V gene sequence: CDR1 GEAIGNYY, CDR2 EKD. The CDR3 sequence is 14 residues long. Here the CDR3 reads CACDTVGPTDKLIF. The CDR3 coding sequence is TGTGCCTGTGACACCGTAGGTCCTACCGATAAACTCATCTTC.

CDR3 sequence: CACDTLTGGLNTDKLIF. Here the CDR3 DNA reads TGTGCCTGTGACACTCTTACTGGGGGACTGAACACCGATAAACTCATCTTT. The rearrangement joins TRDV2 to TRDJ1, with TRDD3 identical over 9 bases. CDR1 and CDR2 (germline): GEAIGNYY, EKD. The length of the CDR3 is 17 residues. The V segment lost 1 base and the J segment 0 bases; nucleotides outside the gene matches: 8.

As regards this clone: A far larger clone is just one base off, so this is likely a read error. Other DNA sequences in this specimen translate into the identical CDR3. The chain has TRDV3 and TRDJ1; 9 nucleotides agree with TRDD3. From germline, CDR1 is TVYSNPD and CDR2 GDNSRS (reference sequence). The CDR3 is 17 amino acids. This CDR3 is CAPFYWGTLNGADKLIF. DNA for the CDR3: TGTGCTCCCTTCTACTGGGGGACACTTAATGGGGCCGATAAACTCATCTTT.